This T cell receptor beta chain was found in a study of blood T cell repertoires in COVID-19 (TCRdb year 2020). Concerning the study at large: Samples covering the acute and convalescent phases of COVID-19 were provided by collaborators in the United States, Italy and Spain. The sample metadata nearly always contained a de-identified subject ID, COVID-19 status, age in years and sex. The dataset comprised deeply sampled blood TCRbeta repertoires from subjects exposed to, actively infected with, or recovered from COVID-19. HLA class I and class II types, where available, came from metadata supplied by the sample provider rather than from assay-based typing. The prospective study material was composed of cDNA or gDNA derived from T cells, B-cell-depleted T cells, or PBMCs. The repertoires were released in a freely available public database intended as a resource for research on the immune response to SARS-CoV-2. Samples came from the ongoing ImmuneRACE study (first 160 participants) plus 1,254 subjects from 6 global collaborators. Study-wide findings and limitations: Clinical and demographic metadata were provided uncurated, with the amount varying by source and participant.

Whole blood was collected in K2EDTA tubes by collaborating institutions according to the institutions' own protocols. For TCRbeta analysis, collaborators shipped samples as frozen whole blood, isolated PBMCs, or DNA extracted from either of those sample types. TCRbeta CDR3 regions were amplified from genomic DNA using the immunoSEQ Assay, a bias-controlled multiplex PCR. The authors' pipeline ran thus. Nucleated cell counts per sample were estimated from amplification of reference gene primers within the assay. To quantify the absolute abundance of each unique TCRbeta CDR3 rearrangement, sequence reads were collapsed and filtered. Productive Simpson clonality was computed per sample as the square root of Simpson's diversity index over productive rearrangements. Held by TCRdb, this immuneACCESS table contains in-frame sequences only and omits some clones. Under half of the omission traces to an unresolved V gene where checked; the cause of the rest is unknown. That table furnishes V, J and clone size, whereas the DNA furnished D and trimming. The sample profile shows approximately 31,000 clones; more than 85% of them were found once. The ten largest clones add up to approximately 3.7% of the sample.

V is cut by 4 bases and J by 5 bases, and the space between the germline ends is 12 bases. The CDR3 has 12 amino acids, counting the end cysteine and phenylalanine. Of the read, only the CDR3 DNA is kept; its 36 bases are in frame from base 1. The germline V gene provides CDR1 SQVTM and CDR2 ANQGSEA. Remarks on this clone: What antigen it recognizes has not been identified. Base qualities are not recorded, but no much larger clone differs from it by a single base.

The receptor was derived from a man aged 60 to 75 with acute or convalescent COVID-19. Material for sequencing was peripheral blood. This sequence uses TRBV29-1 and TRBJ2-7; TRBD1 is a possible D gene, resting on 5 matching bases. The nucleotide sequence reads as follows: TGCAGCGTTGTCCCGGACAACCACGAGCAGTACTTC. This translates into CSVVPDNHEQYF.